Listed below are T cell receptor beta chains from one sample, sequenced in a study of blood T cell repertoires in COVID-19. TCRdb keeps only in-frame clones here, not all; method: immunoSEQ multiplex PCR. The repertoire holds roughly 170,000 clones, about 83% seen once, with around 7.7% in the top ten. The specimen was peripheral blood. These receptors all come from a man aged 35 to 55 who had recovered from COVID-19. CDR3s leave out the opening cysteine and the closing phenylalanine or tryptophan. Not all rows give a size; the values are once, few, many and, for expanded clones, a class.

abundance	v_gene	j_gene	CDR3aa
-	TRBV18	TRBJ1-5	ASSPRDRVGNQPQH
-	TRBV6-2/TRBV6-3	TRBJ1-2	ASSPTGITYGYT
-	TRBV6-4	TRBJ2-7	ANTKTGFPYEQY
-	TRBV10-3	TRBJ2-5	AIAGYQETQY
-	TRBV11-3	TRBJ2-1	ASSSEGQVVYNEQF
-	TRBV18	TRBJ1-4	ASSPSQGEDEKLF
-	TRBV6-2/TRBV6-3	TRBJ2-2	ASSRFGLAEQGRELF
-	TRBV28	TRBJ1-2	ASSFTGDFYGYT
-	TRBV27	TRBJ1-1	ASSLFRGNTEAF
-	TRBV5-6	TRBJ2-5	ASSGSGTQETQY
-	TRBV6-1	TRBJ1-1	ASSDSNRGRPGGTEAF
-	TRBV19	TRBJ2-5	ASSKGRGPIVETQY
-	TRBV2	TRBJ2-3	ASSELLTDTQY
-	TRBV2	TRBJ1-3	ASNRAISGNTIY
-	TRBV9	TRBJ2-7	ASSVAAGASYEQY
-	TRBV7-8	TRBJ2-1	ASSLGLANEQF
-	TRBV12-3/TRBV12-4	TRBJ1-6	ASSFPRSPLH
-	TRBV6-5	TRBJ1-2	ASTPSRGGAYT
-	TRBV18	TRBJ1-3	ASSRGSGSSGNTIY
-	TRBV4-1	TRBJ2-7	ASSQDFRGAGSYEQY
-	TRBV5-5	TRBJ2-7	ASSFPGTGGSEQY
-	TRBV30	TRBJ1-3	AWSVQGGASGNTIY
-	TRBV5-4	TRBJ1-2	ASSPLGQGVYGYT
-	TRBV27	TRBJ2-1	ASSQTGSHQF
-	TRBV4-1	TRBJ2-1	ASSQDRASGSYNEQF
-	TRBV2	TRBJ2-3	ASRRLAGDQDTQY
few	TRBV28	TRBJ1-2	ASSQNSFYGYT
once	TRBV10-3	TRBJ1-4	AIRGANEKLF
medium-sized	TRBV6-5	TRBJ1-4	ASSHQRTSLSGLF
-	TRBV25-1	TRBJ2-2	ASSEYRDSNTGELF
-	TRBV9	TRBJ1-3	ASSVGGTPTTDTIY
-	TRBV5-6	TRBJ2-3	ASSSGVGLGEDTQY
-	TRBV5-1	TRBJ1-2	ASSSRTTGGNYGYT
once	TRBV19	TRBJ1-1	ASSPPGNTEAF
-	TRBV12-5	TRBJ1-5	ASGIDRGGYQPQH
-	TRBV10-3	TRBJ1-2	AITQGDYGYT
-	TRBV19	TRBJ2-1	ASSTRDRGFEQF
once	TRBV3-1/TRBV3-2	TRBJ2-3	ASSQDLASGVGPDTQY
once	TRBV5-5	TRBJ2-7	ASSLGATANEQY
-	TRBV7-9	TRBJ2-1	ASSPLAVGDEQF
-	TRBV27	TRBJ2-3	ASKGQGSPDTQY
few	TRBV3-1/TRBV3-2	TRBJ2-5	ASSLTSGGGGRETQY
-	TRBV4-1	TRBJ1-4	ASYASLLGTGRPTNEKLF
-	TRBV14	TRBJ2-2	ASSHGWGLNTGELF
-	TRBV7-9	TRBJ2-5	ASSSGAGETQY
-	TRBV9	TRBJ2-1	ASSLSGTYNEQF
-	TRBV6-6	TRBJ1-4	ATYRDEKLF
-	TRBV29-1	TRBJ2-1	SVDGGYNEQF
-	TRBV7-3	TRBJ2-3	ASSSKAGRDTQY
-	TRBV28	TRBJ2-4	ASSLGLEYIQY
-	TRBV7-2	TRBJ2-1	ASSLGVHEQF
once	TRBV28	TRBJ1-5	ASSLSSRGNQPQH
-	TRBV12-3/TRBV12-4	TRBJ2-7	ASSSVYYEQY
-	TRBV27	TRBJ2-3	ASGITQY